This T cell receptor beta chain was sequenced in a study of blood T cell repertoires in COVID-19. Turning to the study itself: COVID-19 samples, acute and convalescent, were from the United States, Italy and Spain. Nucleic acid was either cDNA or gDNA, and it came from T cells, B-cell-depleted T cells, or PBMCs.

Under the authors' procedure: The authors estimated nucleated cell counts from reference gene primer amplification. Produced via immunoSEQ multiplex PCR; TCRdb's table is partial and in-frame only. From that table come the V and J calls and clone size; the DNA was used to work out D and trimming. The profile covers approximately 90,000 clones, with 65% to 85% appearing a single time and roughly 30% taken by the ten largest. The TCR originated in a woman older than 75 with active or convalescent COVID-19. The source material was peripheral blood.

In nucleotides, the CDR3 is TGTGCCAGCAGCAATAGGGCCCCGGGACAAGCTTCCGATACGCAGTATTTT. Translated: CASSNRAPGQASDTQYF. The chain links TRBV7-8 to TRBJ2-3, with D tentatively TRBD1 (6 bases). Germline V gene lookup returns CDR1 SGHVS and CDR2 FQNEAQ. Trimming left V 5 bases short and J 6 bases short, with 24 bases between. The CDR3 runs 17 residues.